This T cell receptor (beta chain) was found in a study of blood T cell repertoires in COVID-19. Study overall: Sources were T cells, B-cell-depleted T cells, or PBMCs; the material itself was cDNA or gDNA.

The V end was cut by 6 bases, the J end by 8 bases, with 17 bases between. Germline CDR1 ENHRY, CDR2 SYGVKD. The CDR3 covers 15 residues. In the authors' workflow: Scientists estimated how many nucleated cells there were by amplifying reference gene primers. Measured with immunoSEQ multiplex PCR; TCRdb has only the in-frame clones, and not every one. D and trimming come from the DNA, and the V and J calls and clone size come from that table. The sample records a few hundred thousand clones, around 90% being singletons. This TCR was recovered from a man aged 45-65 years with active or convalescent COVID-19. This chain joins TRBV10-3 and TRBJ1-6; tentative D call: TRBD1 (6 bases). The sequenced sample was peripheral blood. The CDR3 reads CAIRNRDGRYSPLHF. The CDR3 DNA reads as TGTGCCATCAGGAACAGGGACGGGCGGTATTCACCCCTCCACTTT.